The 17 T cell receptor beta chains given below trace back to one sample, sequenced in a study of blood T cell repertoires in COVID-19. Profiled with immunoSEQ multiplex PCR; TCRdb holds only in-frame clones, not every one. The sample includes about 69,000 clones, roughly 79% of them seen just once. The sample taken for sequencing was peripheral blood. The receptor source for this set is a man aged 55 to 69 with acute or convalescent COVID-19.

The CDR3 here is CATSRGATGTDTQYF. The CDR3 DNA follows: TGTGCCACCAGCCGAGGGGCCACAGGGACAGATACGCAGTATTTT. The rearrangement links TRBV24-1 to TRBJ2-3; a possible D gene is TRBD1 (6 bases). The germline V gene encodes CDR1 KGHDR and CDR2 SFDVKD. Trimming removed 7 bases at V and 3 bases at J, with 16 bases between. This CDR3 has 15 residues.

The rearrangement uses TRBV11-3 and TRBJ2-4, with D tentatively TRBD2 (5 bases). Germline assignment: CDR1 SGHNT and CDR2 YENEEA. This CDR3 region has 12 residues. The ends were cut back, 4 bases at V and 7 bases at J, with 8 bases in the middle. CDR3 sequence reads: CASSSGKNIQYF. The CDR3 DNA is TGTGCCAGCAGCTCCGGGAAGAACATTCAGTACTTC.

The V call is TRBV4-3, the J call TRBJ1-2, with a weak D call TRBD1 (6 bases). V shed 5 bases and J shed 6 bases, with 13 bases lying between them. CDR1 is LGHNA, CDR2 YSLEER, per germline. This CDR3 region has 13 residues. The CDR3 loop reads CASSARTADGYTF. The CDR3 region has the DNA TGCGCCAGCAGCGCCCGGACAGCCGATGGCTACACCTTC.

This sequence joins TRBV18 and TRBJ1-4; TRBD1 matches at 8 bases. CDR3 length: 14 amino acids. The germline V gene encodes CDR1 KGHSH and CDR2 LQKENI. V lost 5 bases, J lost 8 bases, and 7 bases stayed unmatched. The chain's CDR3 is CASSTQGAREKLFF. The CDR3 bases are TGTGCCAGCTCAACCCAGGGGGCTAGGGAAAAACTGTTTTTT.

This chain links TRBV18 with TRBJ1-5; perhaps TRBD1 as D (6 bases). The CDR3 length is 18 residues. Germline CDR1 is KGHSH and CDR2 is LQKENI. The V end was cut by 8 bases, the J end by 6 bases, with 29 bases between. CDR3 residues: CASQDEKQGRQVGQPQHF. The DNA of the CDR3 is TGTGCCAGCCAAGACGAGAAACAGGGTCGTCAGGTTGGTCAGCCCCAGCATTTT.

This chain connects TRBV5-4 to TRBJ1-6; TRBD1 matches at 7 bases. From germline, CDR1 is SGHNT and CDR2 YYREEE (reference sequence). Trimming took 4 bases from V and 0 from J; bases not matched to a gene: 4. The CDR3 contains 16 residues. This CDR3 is CASSSRGSSYNSPLHF. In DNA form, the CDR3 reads TGTGCCAGCAGCAGCAGGGGGAGCTCCTATAATTCACCCCTCCACTTT. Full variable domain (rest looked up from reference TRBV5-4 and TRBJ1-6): ETGVTQSPTHLIKTRGQQVTLRCSSQSGHNTVSWYQQALGQGPQFIFQYYREEENGRGNFPPRFSGLQFPNYSSELNVNALELDDSALYLCASSSRGSSYNSPLHFGNGTRLTVT.

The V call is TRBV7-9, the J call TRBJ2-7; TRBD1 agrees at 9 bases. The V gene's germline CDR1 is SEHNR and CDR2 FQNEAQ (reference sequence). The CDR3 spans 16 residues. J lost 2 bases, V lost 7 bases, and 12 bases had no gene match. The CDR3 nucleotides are TGTGCCAGCACCCTCCCAATGGGACAGGGACCCTACGAGCAGTACTTC. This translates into CASTLPMGQGPYEQYF. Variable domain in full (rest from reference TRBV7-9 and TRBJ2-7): DTGVSQNPRHKITKRGQNVTFRCDPISEHNRLYWYRQTLGQGPEFLTYFQNEAQLEKSRLLSDRFSAERPKGSFSTLEIQRTEQGDSAMYLCASTLPMGQGPYEQYFGPGTRLTVT.

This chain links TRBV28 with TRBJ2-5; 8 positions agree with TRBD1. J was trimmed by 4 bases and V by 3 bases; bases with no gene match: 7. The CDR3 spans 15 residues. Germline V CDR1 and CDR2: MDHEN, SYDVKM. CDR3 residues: CASSFLQTGVETQYF. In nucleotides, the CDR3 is TGTGCCAGCAGTTTTCTCCAGACAGGGGTAGAGACCCAGTACTTC.

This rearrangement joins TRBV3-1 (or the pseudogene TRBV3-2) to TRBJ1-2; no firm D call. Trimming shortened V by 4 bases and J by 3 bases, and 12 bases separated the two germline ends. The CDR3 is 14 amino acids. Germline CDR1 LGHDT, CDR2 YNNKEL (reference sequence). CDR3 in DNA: TGTGCCAGCAGCCCTGGACTTGGGGACTATGGCTACACCTTC. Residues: CASSPGLGDYGYTF.

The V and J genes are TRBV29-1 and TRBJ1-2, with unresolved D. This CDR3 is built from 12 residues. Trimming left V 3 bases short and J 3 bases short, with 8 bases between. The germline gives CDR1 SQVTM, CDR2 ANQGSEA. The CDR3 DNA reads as TGCAGCGTTGAGGGAGGAGACTATGGCTACACCTTC. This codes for CSVEGGDYGYTF.

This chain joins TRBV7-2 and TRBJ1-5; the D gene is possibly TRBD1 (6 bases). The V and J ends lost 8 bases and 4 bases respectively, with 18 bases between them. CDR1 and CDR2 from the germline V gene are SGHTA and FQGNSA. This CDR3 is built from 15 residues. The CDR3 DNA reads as TGTGCCAGCGCCTGGAAGGAGGGGGGGAATCAGCCCCAGCATTTT. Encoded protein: CASAWKEGGNQPQHF.

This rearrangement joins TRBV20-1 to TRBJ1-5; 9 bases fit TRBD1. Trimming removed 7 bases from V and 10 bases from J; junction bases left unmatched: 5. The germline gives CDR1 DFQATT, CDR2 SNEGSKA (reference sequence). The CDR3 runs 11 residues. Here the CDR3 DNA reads TGCAGTGGGGGACAGGGCTATCCCCAGCATTTT. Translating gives CSGGQGYPQHF.

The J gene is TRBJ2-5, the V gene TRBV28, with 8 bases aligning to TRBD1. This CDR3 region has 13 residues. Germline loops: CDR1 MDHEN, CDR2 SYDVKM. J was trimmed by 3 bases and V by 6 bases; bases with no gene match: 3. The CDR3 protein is CASRAGGKETQYF. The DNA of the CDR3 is TGTGCCAGCAGGGCAGGGGGCAAAGAGACCCAGTACTTC.

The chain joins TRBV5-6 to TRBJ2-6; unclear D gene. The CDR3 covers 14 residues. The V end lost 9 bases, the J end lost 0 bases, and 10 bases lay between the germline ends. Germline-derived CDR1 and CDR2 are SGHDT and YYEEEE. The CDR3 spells CATRFSSGANVLTF. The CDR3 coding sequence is TGTGCCACCCGTTTCTCCTCTGGGGCCAACGTCCTGACTTTC.

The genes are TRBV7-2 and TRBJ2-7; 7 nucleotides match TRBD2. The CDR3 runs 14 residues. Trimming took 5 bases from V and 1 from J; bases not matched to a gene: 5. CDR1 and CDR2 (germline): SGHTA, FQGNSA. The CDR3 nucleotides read TGTGCCAGCAGCCGTCCGGGGGGTTCCTACGAGCAGTACTTC. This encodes CASSRPGGSYEQYF.

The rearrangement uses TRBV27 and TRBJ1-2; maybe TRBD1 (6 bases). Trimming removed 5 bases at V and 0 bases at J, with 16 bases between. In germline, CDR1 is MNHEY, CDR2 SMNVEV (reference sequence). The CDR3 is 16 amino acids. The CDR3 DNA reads TGTGCCAGCAGTAACGCCGGGACACAAGCTAACTATGGCTACACCTTC. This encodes CASSNAGTQANYGYTF.

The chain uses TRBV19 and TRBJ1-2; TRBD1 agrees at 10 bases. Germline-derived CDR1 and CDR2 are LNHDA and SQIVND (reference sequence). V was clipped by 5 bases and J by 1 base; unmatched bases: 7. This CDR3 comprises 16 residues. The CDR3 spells CASSLPGQGNNYGYTF. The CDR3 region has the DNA TGTGCCAGTAGTCTCCCGGGACAGGGGAATAACTATGGCTACACCTTC. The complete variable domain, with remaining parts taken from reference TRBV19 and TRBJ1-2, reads DGGITQSPKYLFRKEGQNVTLSCEQNLNHDAMYWYRQDPGQGLRLIYYSQIVNDFQKGDIAEGYSVSREKKESFPLTVTSAQKNPTAFYLCASSLPGQGNNYGYTFGSGTRLTVV.